The entry below describes one T cell receptor beta chain. Its cognate antigen is unknown. A CD45RA-negative memory subset and a CD45RA+ naive subset were separated from the CD4+ cells. This entry comes from a study of shared clonotypes between healthy human individuals. Study summary: Each donor contributed plates that comprised three CD4 naive, three CD4 memory, two CD8 naive and one CD8 memory. Study results and caveats: Sampling was confined to blood; repertoires within tissues likely differ.

Some clones are missing from TCRdb's copy, which holds only in-frame ones; the method was immunoSEQ multiplex PCR. The sample holds approximately 1,000,000 clones; 60% to 85% are singletons and the top ten take more than 0.85%. V shed 4 bases and J 7 bases; nucleotides not matched to a gene: 12. CDR1 SGHRS and CDR2 YFSETQ come from the germline V gene. CDR3 length: 16 amino acids. Input material: memory CD4+ T cells from PBMCs. Subset in this sample: CD45RA-negative fraction. The sequence derives from a young man in good health. Some clones in this sample may be carry-over from other donors' samples. The chain employs TRBV5-1 and TRBJ2-1, with 9 bases fitting TRBD1. The CDR3 coding sequence is TGCGCCAGCAGCCTGGCAACAGGGGGCGCGTTAAATGAGCAGTTCTTC. It codes for CASSLATGGALNEQFF.